A single T cell receptor beta chain is shown here with its context. The CDR3 contains 17 residues. Per the germline V gene, CDR1 is MNHEY and CDR2 is SVGEGT. Trimming removed 4 bases from V and 0 bases from J, with 13 bases in between. The record originates from a study of blood T cell repertoires in COVID-19. As for the study in general: Researchers got acute and convalescent COVID-19 samples from the United States, Italy and Spain. The cDNA or gDNA used as material had been derived from T cells, B-cell-depleted T cells, or PBMCs.

Original data processing: Using reference gene primer amplification, nucleated cell counts were estimated. This table comes from immunoSEQ multiplex PCR, and its TCRdb copy is limited to in-frame clones, with some not included. V and J calls plus clone size are reproduced from that table; the DNA served to infer D and trimming. The sample carries roughly 150,000 clones, approximately 84% recorded once. The sequenced sample consisted of peripheral blood. The chain couples TRBV6-2 or TRBV6-3 to TRBJ1-6, with D perhaps matching TRBD1 (6 bases). The TCR comes from a woman of 80 years or more with COVID-19, enrolled during active disease. CDR3 in amino acids: CASSLRQASSYNSPLHF. CDR3 DNA: TGTGCCAGCAGTTTACGACAGGCCAGCTCCTATAATTCACCCCTCCACTTT.